This T cell receptor (beta chain) stems from a study of technical replicates of blood from four donors. The repertoire was sequenced with immunoSEQ multiplex PCR; TCRdb's copy has only in-frame clones and lacks some. The sample lists some 91,000 clones; about 94% were seen once. The CDR3 runs to 16 residues. Germline V gene lookup returns CDR1 SGHVS and CDR2 FNYEAQ. Trimming shortened V by 5 bases and J by 6 bases, and 20 bases separated the two germline ends. The clonotype comes from a human donor in good health. The rearrangement uses TRBV7-6 and TRBJ1-5, with a tentative D call TRBD1 (6 bases). Input material: T cells isolated from PBMCs. The CDR3 is CASSPTWGRVGQPQHF. The CDR3 nucleotides read TGTGCCAGCAGCCCGACCTGGGGGCGAGTAGGTCAGCCCCAGCATTTT.